What follows describes a single T cell receptor (beta chain). Antigen specificity is unknown. This entry is derived from a study of T cells in localized non-small cell lung cancer. Study-level findings and limits: Longer overall survival was seen with higher T cell density measured in blood. For the top 100 tumor clones, a median roughly 53 also appeared in adjacent lung.

V lost 0 bases to trimming and J lost 6 bases, with 15 bases between them. Germline CDR1 reads SGDLS; CDR2 reads YYNGEE. The CDR3 is 15 residues long. Method: immunoSEQ multiplex PCR; TCRdb's copy keeps in-frame clones and lacks some. The sample consists of 45,000 to 60,000 clones, over 80% of them appearing once. The receptor was isolated from a female donor older than 55 with stage II squamous cell lung carcinoma. This sample comprised peripheral blood, obtained before any cancer treatment. J is TRBJ1-1 and V is TRBV9; D perhaps matches TRBD1 (5 bases). In nucleotides, the CDR3 is TGTGCCAGCAGCGTAGCTGGTAAGGGACGCCCTGAAGCTTTCTTT. Its protein product is CASSVAGKGRPEAFF.